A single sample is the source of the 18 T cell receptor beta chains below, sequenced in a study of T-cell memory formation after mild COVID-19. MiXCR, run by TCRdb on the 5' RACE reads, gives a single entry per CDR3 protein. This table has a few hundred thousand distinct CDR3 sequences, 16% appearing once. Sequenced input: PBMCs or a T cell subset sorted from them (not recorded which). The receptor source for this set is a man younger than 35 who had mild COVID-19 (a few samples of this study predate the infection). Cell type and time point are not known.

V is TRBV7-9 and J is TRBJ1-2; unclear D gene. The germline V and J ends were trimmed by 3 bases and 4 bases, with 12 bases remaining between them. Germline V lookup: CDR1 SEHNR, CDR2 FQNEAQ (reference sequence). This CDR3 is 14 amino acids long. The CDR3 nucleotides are TGTGCCAGCAGCTTTTTACCGGGGAGCTATGGCTACACCTTC. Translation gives CASSFLPGSYGYTF.

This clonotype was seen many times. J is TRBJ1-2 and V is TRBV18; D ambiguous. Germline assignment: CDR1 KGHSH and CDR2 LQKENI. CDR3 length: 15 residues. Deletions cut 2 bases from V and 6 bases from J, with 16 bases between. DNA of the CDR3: TGTGCCAGCTCACCAACTGTTTCCGAAGCCAATGGCTACACCTTC. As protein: CASSPTVSEANGYTF. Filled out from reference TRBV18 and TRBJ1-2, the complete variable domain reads NAGVMQNPRHLVRRRGQEARLRCSPMKGHSHVYWYRQLPEEGLKFMVYLQKENIIDESGMPKERFSAEFPKEGPSILRIQQVVRGDSAAYFCASSPTVSEANGYTFGSGTRLTVV.

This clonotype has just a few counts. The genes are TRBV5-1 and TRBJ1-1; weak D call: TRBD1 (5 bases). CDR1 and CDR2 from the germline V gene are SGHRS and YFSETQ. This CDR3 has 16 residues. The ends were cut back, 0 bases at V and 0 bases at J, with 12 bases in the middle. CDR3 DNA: TGCGCCAGCAGCTTGGGGGGCGCCTTTTTGAACACTGAAGCTTTCTTT. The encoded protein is CASSLGGAFLNTEAFF.

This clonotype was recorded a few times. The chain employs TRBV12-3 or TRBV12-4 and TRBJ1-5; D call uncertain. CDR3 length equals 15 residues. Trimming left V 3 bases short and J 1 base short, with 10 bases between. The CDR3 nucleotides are TGTGCCAGCAGTTTGGCTGGACGGAGCAATCAGCCCCAGCATTTT. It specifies CASSLAGRSNQPQHF.

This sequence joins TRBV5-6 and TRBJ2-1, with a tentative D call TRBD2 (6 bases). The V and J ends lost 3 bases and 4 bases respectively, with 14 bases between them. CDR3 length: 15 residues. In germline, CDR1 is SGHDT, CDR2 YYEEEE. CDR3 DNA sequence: TGTGCCAGCAGCTCCCCGCGGGGACGTTACAATGAGCAGTTCTTC. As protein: CASSSPRGRYNEQFF.

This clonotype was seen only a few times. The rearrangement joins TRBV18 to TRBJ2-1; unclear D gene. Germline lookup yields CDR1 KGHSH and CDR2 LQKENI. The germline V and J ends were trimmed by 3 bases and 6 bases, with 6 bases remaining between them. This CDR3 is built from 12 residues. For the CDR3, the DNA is TGTGCCAGCTCACCCAGGACCAATGAGCAGTTCTTC. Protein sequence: CASSPRTNEQFF.

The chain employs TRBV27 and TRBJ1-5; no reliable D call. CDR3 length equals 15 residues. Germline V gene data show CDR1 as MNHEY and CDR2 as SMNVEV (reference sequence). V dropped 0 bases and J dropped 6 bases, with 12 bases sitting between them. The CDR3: CASSLSVGTLQPQHF. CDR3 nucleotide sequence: TGTGCCAGCAGTTTATCTGTAGGTACCCTTCAGCCCCAGCATTTT.

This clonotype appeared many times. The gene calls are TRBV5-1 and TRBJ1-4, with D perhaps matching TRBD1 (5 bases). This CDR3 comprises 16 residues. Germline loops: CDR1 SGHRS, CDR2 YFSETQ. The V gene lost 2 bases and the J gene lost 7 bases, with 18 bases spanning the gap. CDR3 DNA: TGCGCCAGCAGCTTTGGGACGGTATCATCGGGTGAAAAACTGTTTTTT. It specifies CASSFGTVSSGEKLFF.

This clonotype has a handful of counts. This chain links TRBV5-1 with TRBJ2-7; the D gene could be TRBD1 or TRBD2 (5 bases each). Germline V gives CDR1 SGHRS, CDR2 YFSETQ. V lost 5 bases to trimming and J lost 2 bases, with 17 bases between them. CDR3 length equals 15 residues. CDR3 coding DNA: TGCGCCAGCAGAGATGCCCCGGGGCCTACCTACGAGCAGTACGTC. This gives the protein CASRDAPGPTYEQYV.

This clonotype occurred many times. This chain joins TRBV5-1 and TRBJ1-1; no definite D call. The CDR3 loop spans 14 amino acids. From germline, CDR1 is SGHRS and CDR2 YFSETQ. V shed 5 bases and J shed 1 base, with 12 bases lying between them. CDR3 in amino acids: CASRNGPSNTEAFF. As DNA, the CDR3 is TGCGCCAGCAGAAACGGGCCGTCGAACACTGAAGCTTTCTTT.

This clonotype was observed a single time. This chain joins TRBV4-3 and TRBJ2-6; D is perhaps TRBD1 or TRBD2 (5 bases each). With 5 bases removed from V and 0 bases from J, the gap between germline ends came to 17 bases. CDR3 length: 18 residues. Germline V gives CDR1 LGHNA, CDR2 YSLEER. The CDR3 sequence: CASSGTGTQSSGANVLTF. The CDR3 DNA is TGCGCCAGCAGCGGGACCGGGACGCAGAGCTCTGGGGCCAACGTCCTGACTTTC.

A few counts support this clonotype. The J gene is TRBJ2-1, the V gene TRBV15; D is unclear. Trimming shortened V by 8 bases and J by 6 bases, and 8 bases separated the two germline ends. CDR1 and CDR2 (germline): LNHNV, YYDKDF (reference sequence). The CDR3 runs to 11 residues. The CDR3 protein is CATHLSNEQFF. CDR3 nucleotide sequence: TGTGCCACCCACCTTTCCAATGAGCAGTTCTTC.

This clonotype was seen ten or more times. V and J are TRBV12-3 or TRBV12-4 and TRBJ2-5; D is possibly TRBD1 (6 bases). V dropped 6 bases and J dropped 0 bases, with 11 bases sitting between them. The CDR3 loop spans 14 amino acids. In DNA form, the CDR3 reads TGTGCCAGCAGGCAAGACAGGTACCAAGAGACCCAGTACTTC. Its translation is CASRQDRYQETQYF.

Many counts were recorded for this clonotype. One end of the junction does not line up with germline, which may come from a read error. Written as DNA, the CDR3 is TGCGCCAGCAGCCAAGAGGCGGAATCCCATCAACCCCAGCATTTT. It encodes CASSQEAESHQPQHF. This chain connects TRBV4-3 to TRBJ1-5; no definite D call. The CDR3 has 15 amino acids. In germline, CDR1 is LGHNA, CDR2 YSLEER.

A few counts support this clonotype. This CDR3 is CASSSRGADPMNTEAFF. CDR3 nucleotide sequence: TGTGCCAGCAGCTCCAGGGGGGCTGACCCCATGAACACTGAAGCTTTCTTT. This chain uses TRBV7-9 with TRBJ1-1; TRBD1 aligns across 7 bases. The CDR3 runs 17 residues. J lost 0 bases, V lost 4 bases, and 11 bases had no gene match. Per germline, CDR1 SEHNR and CDR2 FQNEAQ (reference sequence).

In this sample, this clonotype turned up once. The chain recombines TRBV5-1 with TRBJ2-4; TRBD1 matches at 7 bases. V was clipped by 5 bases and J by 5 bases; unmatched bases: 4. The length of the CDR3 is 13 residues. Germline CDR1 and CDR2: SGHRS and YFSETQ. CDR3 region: CASRRTGENIQYF. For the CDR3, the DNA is TGCGCCAGCAGGCGGACAGGTGAAAACATTCAGTACTTC.

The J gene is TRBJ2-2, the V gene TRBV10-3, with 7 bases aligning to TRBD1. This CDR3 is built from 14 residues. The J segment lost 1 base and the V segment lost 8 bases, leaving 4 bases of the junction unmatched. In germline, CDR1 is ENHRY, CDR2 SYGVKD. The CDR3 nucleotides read TGTGCCATCCCGGGACAGTTGAACACCGGGGAGCTGTTTTTT. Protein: CAIPGQLNTGELFF.

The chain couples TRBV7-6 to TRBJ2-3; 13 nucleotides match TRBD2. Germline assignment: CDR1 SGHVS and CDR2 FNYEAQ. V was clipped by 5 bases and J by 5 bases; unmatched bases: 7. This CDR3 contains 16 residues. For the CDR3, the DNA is TGTGCCAGCAGCCCCCGACTAGCGGGGGGACAAGATACGCAGTATTTT. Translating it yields CASSPRLAGGQDTQYF.